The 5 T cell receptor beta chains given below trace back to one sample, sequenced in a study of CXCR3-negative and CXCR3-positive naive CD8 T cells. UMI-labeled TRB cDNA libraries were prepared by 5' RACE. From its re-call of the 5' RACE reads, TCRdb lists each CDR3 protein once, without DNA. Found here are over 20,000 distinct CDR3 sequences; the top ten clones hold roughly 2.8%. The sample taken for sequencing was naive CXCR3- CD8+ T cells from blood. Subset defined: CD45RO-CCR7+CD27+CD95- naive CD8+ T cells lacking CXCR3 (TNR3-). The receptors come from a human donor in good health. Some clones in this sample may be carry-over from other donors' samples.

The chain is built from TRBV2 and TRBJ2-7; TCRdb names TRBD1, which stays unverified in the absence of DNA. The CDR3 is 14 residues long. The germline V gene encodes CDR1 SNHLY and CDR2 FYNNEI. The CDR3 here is CASSVGQITYEQYF.

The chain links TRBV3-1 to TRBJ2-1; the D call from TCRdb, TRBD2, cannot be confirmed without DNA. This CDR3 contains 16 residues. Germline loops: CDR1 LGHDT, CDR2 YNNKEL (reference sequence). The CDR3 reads CASSPREDRMYNEQFF.

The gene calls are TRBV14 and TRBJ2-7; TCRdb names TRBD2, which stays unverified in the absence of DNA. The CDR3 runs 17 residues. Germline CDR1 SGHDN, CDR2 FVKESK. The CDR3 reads CASSQFIPSGGAYEQYF.

This CDR3 reads CASSQDGQGIFIEQYF. The gene calls are TRBV14 and TRBJ2-7; the D gene TCRdb calls, TRBD1, cannot be checked with no DNA. Germline assignment: CDR1 SGHDN and CDR2 FVKESK. The CDR3 runs 16 residues.

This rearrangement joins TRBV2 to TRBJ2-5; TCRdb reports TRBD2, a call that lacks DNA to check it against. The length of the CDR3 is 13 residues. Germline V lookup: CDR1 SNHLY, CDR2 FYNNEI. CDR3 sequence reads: CASRTSGEETQYF.